This T cell receptor beta chain was identified during a study of T cells after yellow fever vaccination. General observations from the study: Contaminants from the bulk population, in the form of abundant clonotypes, could be found in FACS-sorted repertoires. Reappearing after the booster were most of the clones from primary vaccination (approximately 96% CD4, approximately 85% CD8).

This clonotype occurred many times. The antigen is undetermined. The CDR3 consists of 15 residues. Per the germline V gene, CDR1 is MGHDK and CDR2 is SYGVNS. Trimming took 6 bases from V and 4 from J; bases not matched to a gene: 6. 5'RACE template switching added a universal primer site and UMIs to TCR cDNA. TCRdb ran MiXCR on the 5' RACE reads and lists one entry per CDR3 protein. The sample carries around 310,000 distinct CDR3 sequences, around 3.6% recorded once. The sequence was collected from a man between 18 and 35 years old who received the YFV17D yellow fever vaccine. The material was PBMCs, obtained on the day of the yellow fever booster vaccination. V usage is TRBV25-1 and J usage is TRBJ2-3, with 11 bases identical to TRBD1. CDR3 bases: TGTGCCAGCAGGGACAGGGGGCTGGGGTCAGATACGCAGTATTTT. Amino acids: CASRDRGLGSDTQYF.